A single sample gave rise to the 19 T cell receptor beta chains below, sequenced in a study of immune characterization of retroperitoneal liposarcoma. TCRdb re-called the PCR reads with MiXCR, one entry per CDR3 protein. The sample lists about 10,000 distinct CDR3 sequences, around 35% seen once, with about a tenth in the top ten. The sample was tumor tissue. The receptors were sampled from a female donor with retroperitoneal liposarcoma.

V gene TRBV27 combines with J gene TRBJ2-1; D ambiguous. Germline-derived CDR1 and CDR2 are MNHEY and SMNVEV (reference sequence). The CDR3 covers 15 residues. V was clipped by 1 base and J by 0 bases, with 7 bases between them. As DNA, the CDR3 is TGTGCCAGCAGTTTATTACCAGGCTCCTACAATGAGCAGTTCTTC. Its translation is CASSLLPGSYNEQFF.

CDR3 nucleotides: TGTGCCAGCAGTTCTACGACAGGGGATACCTACAATGAGCAGTTCTTC. Translating gives CASSSTTGDTYNEQFF. The chain links TRBV6-6 to TRBJ2-1, with TRBD1 identical over 8 bases. Looked up from germline, CDR1 is MNHNY and CDR2 is SVGAGI (reference sequence). The CDR3 sequence is 16 residues long. Unmatched junction bases numbered 7, after V lost 4 bases and J lost 2 bases.

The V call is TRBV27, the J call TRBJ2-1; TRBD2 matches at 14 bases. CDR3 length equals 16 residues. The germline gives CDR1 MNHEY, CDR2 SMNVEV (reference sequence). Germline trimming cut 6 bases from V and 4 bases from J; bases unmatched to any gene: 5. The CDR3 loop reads CASSKTSGRGYNEQFF. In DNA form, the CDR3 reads TGTGCCAGCAGCAAGACTAGCGGGAGGGGGTACAATGAGCAGTTCTTC.

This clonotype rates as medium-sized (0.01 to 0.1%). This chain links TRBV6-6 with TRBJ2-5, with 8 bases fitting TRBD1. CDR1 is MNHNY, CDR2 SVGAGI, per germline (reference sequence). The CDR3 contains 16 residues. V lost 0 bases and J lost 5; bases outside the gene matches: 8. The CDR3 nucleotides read TGTGCCAGCAGTTACTCGCCGACAGGGGCCGGGGAGACCCAGTACTTC. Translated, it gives CASSYSPTGAGETQYF.

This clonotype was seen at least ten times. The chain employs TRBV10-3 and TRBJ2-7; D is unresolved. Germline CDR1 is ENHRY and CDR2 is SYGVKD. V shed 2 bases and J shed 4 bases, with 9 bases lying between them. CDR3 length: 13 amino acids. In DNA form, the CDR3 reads TGTGCCATCAGTGAGGGGCCAGGTTACGAGCAGTACTTC. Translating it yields CAISEGPGYEQYF.

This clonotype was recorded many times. For the CDR3, the DNA is TGTGCCAGCAGTTTATCCGGGGGGGCCAAAAACATTCAGTACTTC. This translates into CASSLSGGAKNIQYF. This sequence joins TRBV12-3 or TRBV12-4 and TRBJ2-4; 7 nucleotides match TRBD2. After removal of 2 bases from V and 1 base from J, the junction contained 2 bases not matched to a gene. The CDR3 consists of 15 residues.

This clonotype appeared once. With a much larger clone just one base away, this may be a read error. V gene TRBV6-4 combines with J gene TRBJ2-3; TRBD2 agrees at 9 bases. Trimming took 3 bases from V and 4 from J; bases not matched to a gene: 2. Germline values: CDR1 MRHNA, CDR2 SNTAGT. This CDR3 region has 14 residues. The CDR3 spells CASSERGGPDTQYF. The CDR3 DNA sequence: TGTGCCAGCAGTGAGCGGGGGGGCCCAGATACGCAGTATTTT.

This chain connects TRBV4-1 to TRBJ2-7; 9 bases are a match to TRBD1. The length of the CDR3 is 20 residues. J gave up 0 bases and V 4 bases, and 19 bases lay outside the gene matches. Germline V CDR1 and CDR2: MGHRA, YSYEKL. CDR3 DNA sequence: TGCGCCAGCAGCCCCCTTGCGGGACAGGGCCCCGAACTAATCTCCTACGAGCAGTACTTC. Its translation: CASSPLAGQGPELISYEQYF.

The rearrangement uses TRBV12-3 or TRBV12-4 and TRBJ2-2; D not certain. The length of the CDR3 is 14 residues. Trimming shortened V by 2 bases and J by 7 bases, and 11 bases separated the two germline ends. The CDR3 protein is CASSLSSRHGELFF. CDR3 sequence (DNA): TGTGCCAGCAGTTTAAGCTCCAGGCACGGGGAGCTGTTTTTT.

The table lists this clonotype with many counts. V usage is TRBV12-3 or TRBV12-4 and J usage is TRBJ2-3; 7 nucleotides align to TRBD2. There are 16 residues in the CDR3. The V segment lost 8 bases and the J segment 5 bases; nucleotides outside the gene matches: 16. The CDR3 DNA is TGTGCCAGCGGGGGAGTAGAAGCGGGGAGGGGAGATACGCAGTATTTT. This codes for CASGGVEAGRGDTQYF.

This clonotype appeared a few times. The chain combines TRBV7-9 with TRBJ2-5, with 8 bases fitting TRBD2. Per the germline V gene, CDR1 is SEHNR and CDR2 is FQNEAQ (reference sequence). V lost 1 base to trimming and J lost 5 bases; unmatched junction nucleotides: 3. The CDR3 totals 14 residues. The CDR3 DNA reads TGTGCCAGCAGCTTAGGGACTAGCTATGAGACCCAGTACTTC. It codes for CASSLGTSYETQYF.

The CDR3 DNA is TGTGCCAGCAGCCCGGAGGGGTTCTACGAGCAGTTCTTC. It codes for CASSPEGFYEQFF. V is TRBV12-3 or TRBV12-4 and J is TRBJ2-5, with a tentative D call TRBD2 (6 bases). The J call is uncertain, as TRBJ2-1 better fits the DNA end. CDR3 length: 13 residues.

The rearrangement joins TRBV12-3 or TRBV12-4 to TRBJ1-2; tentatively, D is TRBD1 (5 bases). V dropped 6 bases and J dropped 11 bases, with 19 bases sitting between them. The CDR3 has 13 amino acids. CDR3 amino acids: CASSYGTGTGYTF. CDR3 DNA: TGTGCCAGCAGCTACGGGACCGGTACGGGTTACACCTTC.

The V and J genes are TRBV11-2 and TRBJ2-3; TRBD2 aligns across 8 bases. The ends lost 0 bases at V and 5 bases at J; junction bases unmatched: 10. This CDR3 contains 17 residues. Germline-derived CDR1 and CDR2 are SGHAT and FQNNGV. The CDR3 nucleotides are TGTGCCAGCAGCTTAGAGGTCGGGCGGGGGGCCAAAGATACGCAGTATTTT. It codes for CASSLEVGRGAKDTQYF.

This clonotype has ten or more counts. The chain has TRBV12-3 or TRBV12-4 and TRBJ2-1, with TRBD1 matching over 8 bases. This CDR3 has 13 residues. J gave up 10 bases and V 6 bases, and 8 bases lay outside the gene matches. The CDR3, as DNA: TGTGCCAGCAGCCAGGGGGCGCGCAACGAGCAGTTCTTC. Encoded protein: CASSQGARNEQFF.

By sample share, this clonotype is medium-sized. This CDR3 is CASSSTGPYEQYF. The CDR3, as DNA: TGTGCCAGCAGTTCGACAGGACCCTACGAGCAGTACTTC. This chain links TRBV6-1 with TRBJ2-1; D possibly corresponds to TRBD1 (6 bases). Gene TRBJ2-7 matches the end of the DNA better, so the J call may be wrong. The CDR3 has 13 residues. Germline V CDR1 and CDR2: MNHNS, SASEGT.

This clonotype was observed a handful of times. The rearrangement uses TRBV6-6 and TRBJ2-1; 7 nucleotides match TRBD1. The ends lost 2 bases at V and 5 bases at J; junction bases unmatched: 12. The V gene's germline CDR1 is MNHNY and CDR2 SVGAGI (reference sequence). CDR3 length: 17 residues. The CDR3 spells CASSYPETGNTNNEQFF. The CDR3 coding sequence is TGTGCCAGCAGTTACCCCGAGACAGGGAATACTAACAATGAGCAGTTCTTC.

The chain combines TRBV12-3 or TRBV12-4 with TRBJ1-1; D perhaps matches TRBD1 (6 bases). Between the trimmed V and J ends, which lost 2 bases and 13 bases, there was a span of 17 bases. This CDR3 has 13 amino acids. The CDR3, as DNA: TGTGCCAGCAGTTTAAAGTTGGGGGGGCTAGGTTTCTTT. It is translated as CASSLKLGGLGFF.

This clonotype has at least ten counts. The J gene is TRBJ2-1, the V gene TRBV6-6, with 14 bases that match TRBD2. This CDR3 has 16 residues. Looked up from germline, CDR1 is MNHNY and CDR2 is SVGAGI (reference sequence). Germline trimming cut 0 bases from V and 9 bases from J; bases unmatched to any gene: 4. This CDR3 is CASSYSGLAGEFEQFF. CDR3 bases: TGTGCCAGCAGTTACTCGGGACTAGCGGGAGAGTTTGAGCAGTTCTTC.